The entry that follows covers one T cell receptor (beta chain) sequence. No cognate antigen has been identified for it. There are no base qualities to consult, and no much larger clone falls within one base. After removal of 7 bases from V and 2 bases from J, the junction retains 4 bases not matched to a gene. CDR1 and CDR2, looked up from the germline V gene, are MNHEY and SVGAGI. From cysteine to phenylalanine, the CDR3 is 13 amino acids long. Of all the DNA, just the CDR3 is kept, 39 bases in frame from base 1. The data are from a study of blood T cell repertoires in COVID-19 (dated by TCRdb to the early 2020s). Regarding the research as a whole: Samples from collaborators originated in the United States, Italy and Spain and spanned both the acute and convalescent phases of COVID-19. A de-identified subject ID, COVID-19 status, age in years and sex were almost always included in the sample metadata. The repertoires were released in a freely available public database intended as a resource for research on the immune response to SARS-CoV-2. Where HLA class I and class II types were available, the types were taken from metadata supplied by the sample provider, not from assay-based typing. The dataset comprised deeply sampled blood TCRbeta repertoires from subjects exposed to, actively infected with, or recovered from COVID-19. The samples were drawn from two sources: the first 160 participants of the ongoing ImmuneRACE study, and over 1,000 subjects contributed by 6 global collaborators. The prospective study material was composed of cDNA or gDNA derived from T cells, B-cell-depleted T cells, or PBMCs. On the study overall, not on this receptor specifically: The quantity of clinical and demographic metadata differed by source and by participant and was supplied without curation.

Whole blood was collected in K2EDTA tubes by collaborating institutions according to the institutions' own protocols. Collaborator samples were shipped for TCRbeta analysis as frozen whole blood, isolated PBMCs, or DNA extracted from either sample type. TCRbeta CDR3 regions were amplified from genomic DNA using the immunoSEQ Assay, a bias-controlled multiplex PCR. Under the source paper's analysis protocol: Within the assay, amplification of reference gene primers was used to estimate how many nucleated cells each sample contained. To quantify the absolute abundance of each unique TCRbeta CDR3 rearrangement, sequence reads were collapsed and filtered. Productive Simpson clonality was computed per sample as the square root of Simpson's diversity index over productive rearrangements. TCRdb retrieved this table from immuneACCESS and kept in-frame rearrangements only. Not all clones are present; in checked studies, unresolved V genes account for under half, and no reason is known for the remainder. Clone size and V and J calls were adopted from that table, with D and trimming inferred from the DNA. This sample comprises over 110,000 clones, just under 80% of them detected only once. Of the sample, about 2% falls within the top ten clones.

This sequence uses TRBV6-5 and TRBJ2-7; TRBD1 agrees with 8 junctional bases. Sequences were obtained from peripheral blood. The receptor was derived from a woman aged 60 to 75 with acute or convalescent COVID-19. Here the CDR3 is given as CASTRGPTYEQYF. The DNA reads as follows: TGTGCCAGCACCAGGGGGCCGACCTACGAGCAGTACTTC.